The T cell receptor (beta chain) under discussion was sequenced for a study of T cells in Graves' hyperthyroidism and ophthalmopathy. Across the whole study: Any treatment followed the collection of peripheral blood at initial diagnosis. Study results and limitations: In blood, most of the thyroid clonotypes expanded above 0.001 were also present. For ophthalmopathy, model prediction preceded onset by a median 6.5 months.

This clonotype was observed a few times. The antigen remains undetermined. It was RNA transcripts that yielded the amplified TCR beta CDR3 regions. In the first-round RT-PCR of the TCR CDR3, the HTBI primer set was used. TCRdb itself ran the multiplex PCR reads through MiXCR, one entry per CDR3 protein. The sample contains about 400,000 distinct CDR3 sequences, about 15% of which appear only once. The CDR3 sequence is 16 residues long. The trim removed 7 bases at V and 2 bases at J, leaving 12 bases unmatched. Germline CDR1 MNHNS, CDR2 SASEGT. The TCR was taken from a woman aged 18-30 years with Graves' hyperthyroidism that later progressed to Graves' ophthalmopathy. The sample taken for sequencing was blood. The chain uses TRBV6-1 and TRBJ2-7; 9 nucleotides line up with TRBD2. In DNA form, the CDR3 reads TGTGCCAGCATCGTCAGGGTGGCTAGCGGGACCTACGAGCAGTACTTC. The encoded protein is CASIVRVASGTYEQYF.